This TCR beta chain is from a study of a mutant IDH1 vaccine in newly diagnosed glioma. General observations from the study: Vaccination induced immune responses in about 93% of patients. Top-clonotype changes in peripheral T cells seemed unrelated to pseudoprogression.

Regarding time point: baseline, week 1 (first vaccination visit). Treatment reported: pre-vaccination baseline after standard-of-care therapy. New WHO grade 3 or 4 astrocytomas that were IDH1-mutant and ATRX-lost had been found in donors. As for this clone: As yet, its antigen is unknown.

Germline CDR1 reads MGHRA; CDR2 reads YSYEKL. This CDR3 comprises 13 residues. V lost 3 bases and J lost 10, with 10 bases in between. TCRdb's table, derived via immunoSEQ multiplex PCR, lists solely in-frame clones and lacks some. The table lists about 59,000 clones, about 91% of them singletons. The source material was PBMCs, sampled from a glioma patient treated with radiotherapy, temozolomide or both. This sequence originates from a man aged 45 to 65 with glioma. The chain recombines TRBV4-1 with TRBJ1-6, with TRBD1 as a possible D gene (6 bases). The DNA for the CDR3 is TGCGCCAGCAGCCAGTCCAGGGGCTCACCCCTCCACTTT. Its protein is CASSQSRGSPLHF.